This T cell receptor (beta chain) was sequenced for a study of identical twins. Study-level findings and limits: Fewer insertions characterized abundant cord blood beta clonotypes, whereas memory repertoires showed none.

TCRdb independently ran MiXCR on the 5' RACE reads; one entry per CDR3 protein. The sample carries 1.5 million to 2 million distinct CDR3 sequences, about 31% recorded once. The CDR3 covers 14 residues. CDR1 MNHEY and CDR2 SMNVEV come from the germline V gene (reference sequence). V was cut by 2 bases and J by 2 bases, with 10 bases left in between. Points on this clonotype: The antigen remains undetermined.

The chain joins TRBV27 to TRBJ2-7, with D perhaps TRBD1 or TRBD2 (5 bases each). Sample: cord blood. The receptor comes from a newborn girl in good health. The CDR3 nucleotides read TGTGCCAGCAGTTTAGAGGGGCCCGCCTACGAGCAGTACTTC. Encoded protein: CASSLEGPAYEQYF.